Shown below are 2 T cell receptor beta chains from a single sample sequenced in a study of blood T cell repertoires in COVID-19. Clones were read by immunoSEQ multiplex PCR, and TCRdb kept only the in-frame ones, dropping some. The sample lists approximately 61,000 clones, roughly 88% occurring once. Specimen: peripheral blood. The receptors originated from a woman older than 75 with active COVID-19.

This chain uses TRBV5-5 with TRBJ1-1, with D possibly matching TRBD1 (6 bases). This CDR3 has 14 amino acids. Trimming cost V 7 bases and J 0 bases, with 13 bases left between them. Germline loops: CDR1 SGHKS, CDR2 YYEKEE (reference sequence). CDR3 nucleotide sequence: TGTGCCAGCGGGGGCAGCCCTATGAACACTGAAGCTTTCTTT. Its protein product is CASGGSPMNTEAFF.

The rearrangement uses TRBV7-9 and TRBJ1-1; perhaps TRBD1 as D (5 bases). The CDR3 totals 16 residues. Germline V gives CDR1 SEHNR, CDR2 FQNEAQ (reference sequence). Trimming pared 4 bases from V and 3 bases from J, leaving 18 bases between. The CDR3 loop is CASSSPMGGSYTEAFF. The CDR3 DNA follows: TGTGCCAGCAGCTCCCCGATGGGGGGGTCTTACACTGAAGCTTTCTTT.